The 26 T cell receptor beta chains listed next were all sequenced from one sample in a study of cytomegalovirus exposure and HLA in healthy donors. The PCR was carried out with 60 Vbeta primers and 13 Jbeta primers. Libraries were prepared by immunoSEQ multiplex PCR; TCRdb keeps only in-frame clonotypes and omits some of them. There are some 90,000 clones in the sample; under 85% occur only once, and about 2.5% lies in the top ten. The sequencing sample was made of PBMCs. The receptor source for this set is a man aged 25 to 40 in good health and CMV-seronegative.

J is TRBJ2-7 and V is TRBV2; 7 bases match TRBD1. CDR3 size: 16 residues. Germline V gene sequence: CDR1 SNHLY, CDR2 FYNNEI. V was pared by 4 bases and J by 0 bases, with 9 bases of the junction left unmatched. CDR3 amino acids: CASSVGSRTGSYEQYF. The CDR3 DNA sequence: TGTGCCAGCAGTGTAGGAAGTCGGACAGGCTCCTACGAGCAGTACTTC.

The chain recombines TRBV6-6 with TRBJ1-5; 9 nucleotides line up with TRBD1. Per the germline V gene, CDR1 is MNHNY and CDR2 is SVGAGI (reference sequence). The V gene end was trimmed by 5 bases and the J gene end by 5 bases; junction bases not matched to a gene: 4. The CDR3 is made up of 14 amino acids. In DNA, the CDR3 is TGTGCCAGCAGTAGAACAGGGGGCGATCAGCCCCAGCATTTT. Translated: CASSRTGGDQPQHF.

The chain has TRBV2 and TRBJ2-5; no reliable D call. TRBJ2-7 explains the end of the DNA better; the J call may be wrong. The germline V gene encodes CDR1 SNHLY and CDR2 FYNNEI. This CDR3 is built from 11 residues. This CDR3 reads CASSLNYEQYF. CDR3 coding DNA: TGTGCCAGCAGTCTGAACTACGAGCAGTACTTC.

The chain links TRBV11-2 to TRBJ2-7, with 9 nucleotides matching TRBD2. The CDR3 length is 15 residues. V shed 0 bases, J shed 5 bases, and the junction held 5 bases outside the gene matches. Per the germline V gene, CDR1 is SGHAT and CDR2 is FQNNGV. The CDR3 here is CASSLESAGGNEQYF. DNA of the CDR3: TGTGCCAGCAGCTTAGAATCCGCGGGGGGGAACGAGCAGTACTTC.

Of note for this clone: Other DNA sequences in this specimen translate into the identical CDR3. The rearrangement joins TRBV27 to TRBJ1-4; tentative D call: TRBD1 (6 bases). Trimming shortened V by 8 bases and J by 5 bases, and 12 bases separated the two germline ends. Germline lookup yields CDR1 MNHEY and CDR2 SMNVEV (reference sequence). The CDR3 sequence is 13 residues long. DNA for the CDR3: TGTGCCAGCGGGCGGACAGACAATGAAAAACTGTTTTTT. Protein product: CASGRTDNEKLFF.

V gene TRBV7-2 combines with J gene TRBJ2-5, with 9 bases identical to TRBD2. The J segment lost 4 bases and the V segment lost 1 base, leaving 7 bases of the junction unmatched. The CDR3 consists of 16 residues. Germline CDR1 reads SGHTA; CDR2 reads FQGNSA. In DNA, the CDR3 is TGTGCCAGCAGCTTAGAGGTGCGGGGGGGCGGAGAGACCCAGTACTTC. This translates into CASSLEVRGGGETQYF. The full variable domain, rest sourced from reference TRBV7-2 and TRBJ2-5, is GAGVSQSPSNKVTEKGKDVELRCDPISGHTALYWYRQSLGQGLEFLIYFQGNSAPDKSGLPSDRFSAERTGGSVSTLTIQRTQQEDSAVYLCASSLEVRGGGETQYFGPGTRLLVL.

In nucleotides, the CDR3 is TGCGCCAGCAGCTCACTCGAGGGGCGGGGGCCCCAAGAGACCCAGTACTTC. As protein: CASSSLEGRGPQETQYF. The chain has TRBV4-1 and TRBJ2-5; weak D call: TRBD2 (7 bases). CDR3 length equals 17 residues. Between the trimmed V and J ends, which lost 5 bases and 1 base, there was a span of 20 bases. Germline assignment: CDR1 MGHRA and CDR2 YSYEKL.

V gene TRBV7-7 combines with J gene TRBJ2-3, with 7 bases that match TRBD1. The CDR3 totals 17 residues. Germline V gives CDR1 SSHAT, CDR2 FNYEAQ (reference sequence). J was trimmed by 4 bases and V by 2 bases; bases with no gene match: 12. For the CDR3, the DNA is TGTGCCAGCAGCTTACTTCCCGTTAGGGGGCGGGCAGATACGCAGTATTTT. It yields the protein CASSLLPVRGRADTQYF.

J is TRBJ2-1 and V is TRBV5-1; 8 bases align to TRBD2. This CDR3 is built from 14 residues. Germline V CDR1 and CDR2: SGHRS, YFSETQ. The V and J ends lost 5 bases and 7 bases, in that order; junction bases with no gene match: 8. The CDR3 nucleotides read TGCGCCAGCAGATCCGGGGGGGCCGGGAATGAGCAGTTCTTC. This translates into CASRSGGAGNEQFF.

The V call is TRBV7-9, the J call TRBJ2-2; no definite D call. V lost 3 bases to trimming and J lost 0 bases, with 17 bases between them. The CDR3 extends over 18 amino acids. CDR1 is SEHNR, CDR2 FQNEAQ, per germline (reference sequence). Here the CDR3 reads CASSFLGGPHSNTGELFF. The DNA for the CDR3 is TGTGCCAGCAGCTTTCTAGGCGGTCCCCACTCGAACACCGGGGAGCTGTTTTTT.

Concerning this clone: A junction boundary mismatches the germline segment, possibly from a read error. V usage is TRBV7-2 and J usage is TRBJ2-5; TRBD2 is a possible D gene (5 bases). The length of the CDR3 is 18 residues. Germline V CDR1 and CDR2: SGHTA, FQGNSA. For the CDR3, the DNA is TGTGCCAGCAGCTTAGCTCGGACGGGCGGGCCGTACCAAGAGGCCCAGTACTTC. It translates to CASSLARTGGPYQEAQYF.

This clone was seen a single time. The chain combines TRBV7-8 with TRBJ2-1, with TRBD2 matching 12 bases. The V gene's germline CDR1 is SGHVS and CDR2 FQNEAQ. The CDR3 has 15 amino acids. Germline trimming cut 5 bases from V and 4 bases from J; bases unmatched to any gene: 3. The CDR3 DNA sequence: TGTGCCAGCAGCCCAACTAGCGGGGGGTACAATGAGCAGTTCTTC. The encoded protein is CASSPTSGGYNEQFF. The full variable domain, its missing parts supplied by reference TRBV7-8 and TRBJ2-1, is GAGVSQSPRYKVAKRGQDVALRCDPISGHVSLFWYQQALGQGPEFLTYFQNEAQLDKSGLPSDRFFAERPEGSVSTLKIQRTQQEDSAVYLCASSPTSGGYNEQFFGPGTRLTVL.

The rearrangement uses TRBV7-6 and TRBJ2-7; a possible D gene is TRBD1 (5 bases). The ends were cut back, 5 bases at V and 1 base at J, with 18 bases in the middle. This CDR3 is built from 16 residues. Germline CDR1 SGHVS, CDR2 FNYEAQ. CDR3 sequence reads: CASSPHQGATSYEQYF. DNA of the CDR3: TGTGCCAGCAGCCCCCACCAGGGTGCCACATCCTACGAGCAGTACTTC.

CDR3 sequence reads: CASSTPGQRPYEQYF. The CDR3 coding sequence is TGTGCCAGTAGTACACCGGGACAGCGCCCCTACGAGCAGTACTTC. The rearrangement links TRBV19 to TRBJ2-7, with 7 bases identical to TRBD1. The trim removed 4 bases at V and 2 bases at J, leaving 8 bases unmatched. Germline V gene sequence: CDR1 LNHDA, CDR2 SQIVND (reference sequence). CDR3 size: 15 residues.

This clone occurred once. The CDR3 spells CASSLGRDRHNYGYTF. CDR3 sequence (DNA): TGTGCCAGCAGCTTAGGGAGGGACAGACATAACTATGGCTACACCTTC. The V and J genes are TRBV7-6 and TRBJ1-2; 7 nucleotides line up with TRBD1. The V segment lost 1 base and the J segment 1 base; nucleotides outside the gene matches: 6. Per the germline V gene, CDR1 is SGHVS and CDR2 is FNYEAQ. This CDR3 spans 16 amino acids.

DNA for the CDR3: TGTGCCAGCAGTCCAGCGGGGGGGGCCGGGGAGCTGTTTTTT. Amino acids: CASSPAGGAGELFF. The chain employs TRBV6-5 and TRBJ2-2; TRBD2 agrees at 10 bases. V was pared by 5 bases and J by 6 bases, with 3 bases of the junction left unmatched. In germline, CDR1 is MNHEY, CDR2 SVGAGI. The CDR3 is made up of 14 amino acids.

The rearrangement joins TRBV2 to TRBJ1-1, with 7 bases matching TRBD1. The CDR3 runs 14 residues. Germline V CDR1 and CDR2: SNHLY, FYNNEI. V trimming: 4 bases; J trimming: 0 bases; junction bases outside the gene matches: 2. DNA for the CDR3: TGTGCCAGCAGTGGACAGGGAGTGAACACTGAAGCTTTCTTT. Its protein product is CASSGQGVNTEAFF.

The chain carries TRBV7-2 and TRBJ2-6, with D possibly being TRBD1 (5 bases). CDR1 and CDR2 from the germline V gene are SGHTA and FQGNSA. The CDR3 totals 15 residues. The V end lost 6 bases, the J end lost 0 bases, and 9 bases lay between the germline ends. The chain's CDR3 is CASSLDSSGANVLTF. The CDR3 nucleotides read TGTGCCAGCAGTCTAGACAGCTCTGGGGCCAACGTCCTGACTTTC.

The CDR3 protein is CASSILDSGANYGYTF. The DNA for the CDR3 is TGTGCCAGTAGTATATTGGATTCAGGGGCAAACTATGGCTACACCTTC. This sequence joins TRBV19 and TRBJ1-2, with a tentative D call TRBD1 (6 bases). The germline V gene encodes CDR1 LNHDA and CDR2 SQIVND (reference sequence). V was trimmed by 2 bases and J by 2 bases, leaving 15 bases between them. The CDR3 has 16 residues.

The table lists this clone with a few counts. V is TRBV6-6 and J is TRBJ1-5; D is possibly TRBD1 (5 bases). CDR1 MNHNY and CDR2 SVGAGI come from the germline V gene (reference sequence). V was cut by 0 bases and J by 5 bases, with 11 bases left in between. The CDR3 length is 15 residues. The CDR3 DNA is TGTGCCAGCAGTTACTCGAACGGGGGGGATCAGCCCCAGCATTTT. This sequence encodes CASSYSNGGDQPQHF.

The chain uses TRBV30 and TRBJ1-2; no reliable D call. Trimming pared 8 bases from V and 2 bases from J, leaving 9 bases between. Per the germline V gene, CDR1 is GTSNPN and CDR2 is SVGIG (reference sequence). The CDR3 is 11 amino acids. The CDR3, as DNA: TGTGCCGGTTTGAGGAACTATGGCTACACCTTC. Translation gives CAGLRNYGYTF.

In DNA, the CDR3 is TGTGCCAGCAGTTTATCCTTTCTCAGGACAGGAGGAAGTTCACCCCTCCACTTT. Amino acid sequence: CASSLSFLRTGGSSPLHF. The chain has TRBV27 and TRBJ1-6, with TRBD1 identical over 7 bases. The trim removed 0 bases at V and 9 bases at J, leaving 14 bases unmatched. The CDR3 covers 18 residues. CDR1 is MNHEY, CDR2 SMNVEV, per germline (reference sequence).

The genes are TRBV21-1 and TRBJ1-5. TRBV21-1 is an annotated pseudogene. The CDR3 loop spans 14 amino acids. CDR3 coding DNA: TGTGCCAGCAGCAACCCTAAGGTTGAGGAGCCCCAGCATTTT. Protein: CASSNPKVEEPQHF.

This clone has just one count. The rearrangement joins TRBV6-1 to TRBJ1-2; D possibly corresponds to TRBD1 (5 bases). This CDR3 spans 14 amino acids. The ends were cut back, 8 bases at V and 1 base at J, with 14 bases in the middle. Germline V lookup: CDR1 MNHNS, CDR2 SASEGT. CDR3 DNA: TGTGCCAGCCACAGACAGAACCTTAACTATGGCTACACCTTC. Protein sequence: CASHRQNLNYGYTF.

The CDR3 here is CASSRGMNTEAFF. The CDR3 bases are TGTGCCAGTAGCAGAGGAATGAACACTGAAGCTTTCTTT. The genes are TRBV19 and TRBJ1-1; D gene ambiguous. The V gene lost 6 bases and the J gene lost 0 bases, with 8 bases spanning the gap. Germline CDR1 reads LNHDA; CDR2 reads SQIVND (reference sequence). The CDR3 extends over 13 amino acids.

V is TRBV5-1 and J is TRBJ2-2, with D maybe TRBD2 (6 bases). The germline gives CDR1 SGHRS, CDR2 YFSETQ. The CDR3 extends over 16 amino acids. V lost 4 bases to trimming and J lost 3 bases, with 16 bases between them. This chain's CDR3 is CASSTGLPFDTGELFF. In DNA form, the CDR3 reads TGCGCCAGCAGCACCGGACTACCCTTTGACACCGGGGAGCTGTTTTTT. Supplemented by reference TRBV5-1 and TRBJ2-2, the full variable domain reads KAGVTQTPRYLIKTRGQQVTLSCSPISGHRSVSWYQQTPGQGLQFLFEYFSETQRNKGNFPGRFSGRQFSNSRSEMNVSTLELGDSALYLCASSTGLPFDTGELFFGEGSRLTVL.